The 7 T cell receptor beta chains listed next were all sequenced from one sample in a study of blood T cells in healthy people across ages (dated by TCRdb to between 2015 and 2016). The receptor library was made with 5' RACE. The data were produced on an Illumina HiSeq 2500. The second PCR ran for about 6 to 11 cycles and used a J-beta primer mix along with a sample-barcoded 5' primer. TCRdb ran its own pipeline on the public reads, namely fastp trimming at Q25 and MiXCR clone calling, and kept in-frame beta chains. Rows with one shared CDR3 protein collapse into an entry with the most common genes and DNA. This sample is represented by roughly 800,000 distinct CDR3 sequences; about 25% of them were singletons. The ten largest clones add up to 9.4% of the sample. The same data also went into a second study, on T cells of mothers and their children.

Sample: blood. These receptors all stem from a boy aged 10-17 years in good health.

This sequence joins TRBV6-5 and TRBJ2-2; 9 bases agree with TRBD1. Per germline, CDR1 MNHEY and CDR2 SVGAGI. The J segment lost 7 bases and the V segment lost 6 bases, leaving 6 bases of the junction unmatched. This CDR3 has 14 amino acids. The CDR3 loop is CASSQTGGVGELFF. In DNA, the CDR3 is TGTGCCAGCAGCCAGACAGGGGGGGTCGGGGAGCTGTTTTTT.

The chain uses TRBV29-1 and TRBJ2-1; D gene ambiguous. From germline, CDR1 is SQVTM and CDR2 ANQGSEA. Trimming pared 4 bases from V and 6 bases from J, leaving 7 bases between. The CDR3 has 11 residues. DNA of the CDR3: TGCAGCGTTGGGATCTTCAATGAGCAGTTCTTC. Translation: CSVGIFNEQFF.

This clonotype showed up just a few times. The CDR3 DNA reads TGCAGTGCTAGAAAGACTGAGCTCCAAGAGACCCAGTACTTC. Translated, it gives CSARKTELQETQYF. V usage is TRBV20-1 and J usage is TRBJ2-1; D uncertain. With the DNA end fitting TRBJ2-5 better, the J assignment may be wrong. Germline V gives CDR1 DFQATT, CDR2 SNEGSKA (reference sequence). The CDR3 has 14 residues.

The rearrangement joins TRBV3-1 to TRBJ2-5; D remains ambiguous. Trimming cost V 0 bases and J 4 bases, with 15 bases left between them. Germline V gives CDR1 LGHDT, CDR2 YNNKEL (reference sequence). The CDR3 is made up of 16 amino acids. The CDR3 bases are TGTGCCAGCAGCCAAGAAGTTGGTAGTGACACAGAGACCCAGTACTTC. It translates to CASSQEVGSDTETQYF.

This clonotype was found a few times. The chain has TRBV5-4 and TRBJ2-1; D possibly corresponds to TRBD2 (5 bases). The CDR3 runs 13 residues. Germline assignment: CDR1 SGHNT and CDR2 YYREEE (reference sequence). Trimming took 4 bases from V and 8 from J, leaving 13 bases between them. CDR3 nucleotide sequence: TGTGCCAGCAGCCCTCGTACCGGGGATGAGCAGTTCTTC. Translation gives CASSPRTGDEQFF. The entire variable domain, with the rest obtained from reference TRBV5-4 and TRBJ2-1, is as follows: ETGVTQSPTHLIKTRGQQVTLRCSSQSGHNTVSWYQQALGQGPQFIFQYYREEENGRGNFPPRFSGLQFPNYSSELNVNALELDDSALYLCASSPRTGDEQFFGPGTRLTVL.

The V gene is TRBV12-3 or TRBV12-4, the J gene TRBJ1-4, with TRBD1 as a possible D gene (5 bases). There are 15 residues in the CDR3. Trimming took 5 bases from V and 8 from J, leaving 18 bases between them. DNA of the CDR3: TGTGCCAGCAGTACGGGACCCCGGGGGAAGGAAAAACTGTTTTTT. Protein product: CASSTGPRGKEKLFF.

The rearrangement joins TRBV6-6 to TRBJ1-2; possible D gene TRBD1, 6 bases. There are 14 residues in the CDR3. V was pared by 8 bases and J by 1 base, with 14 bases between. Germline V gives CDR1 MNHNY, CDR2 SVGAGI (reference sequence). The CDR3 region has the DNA TGTGCCAGCGGTAGGACAGCCAGTAACTATGGCTACACCTTC. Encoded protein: CASGRTASNYGYTF.